This T cell receptor (beta chain) came from a study of cytomegalovirus exposure and HLA in healthy donors (dated by TCRdb to 2015 to 2018). For context, the study as a whole: In an earlier analysis of several hundred of the donors, around 300 Gb of sequence data and 95 million to 130 million unique TCR beta sequences from about 190 million T cells were reported. An early release that covered fewer than 750 HLA-typed donors contained about 300 gigabases of sequencing data and 65 million to 100 million unique TCR sequences. Of the roughly 400 genotyped donors, 65% to 90% fell in the genetic ancestry cluster associated with self-reported Caucasian donors. The study aimed to test whether cataloging public T cell receptors could reveal signatures of past pathogen exposure. The study profiled the T cell repertoires of hundreds of subjects by immunosequencing and related them to cytomegalovirus serostatus. Along with the approximately 650-subject first cohort, a separate validation cohort of roughly 110 different subjects was used. The study combined high-throughput TCR immunosequencing, statistical association of individual TCRs with disease status, and machine learning to predict cytomegalovirus infection status. In a later analysis, previously published TCR beta repertoires from some 640 donors were re-analyzed and high-resolution HLA genotyping was added so that TCR occurrence patterns could be studied. Rather than drawing on any new phenotypic data, the later analysis identified candidate immune exposures from TCR beta sequences and the way those sequences occurred across donors. In an earlier analysis of over 550 of the donors, high-throughput TCR beta sequencing was used to judge whether each TCR beta V gene segment behaved as functional or pseudogenic. Donor age, sex, ethnicity and CMV serostatus were compiled alongside the repertoire data. A later genetic analysis took genome-wide SNP genotypes for about 55% of the 666 donors and used that subset as a discovery cohort. All discovery cohort repertoires had been generated on a single sequencing platform. Class I and class II HLA loci were covered by the typing at four-digit resolution. The number of donors typed differed by locus, with 629-630 for A, B, C, DRB1 and DQB1, 522 for DQA1, 600 to 610 for DPA1, and 450 to 480 for DPB1. Four to six DR-DQ haplotypes were handled as single units for association and clustering, since linkage in the cohort was strong. Among 300 to 500 genotyped donors of the cohort, an average of roughly 230,000 unique TCR beta nucleotide sequences was sequenced per donor, of which roughly 17% were non-productive.

In total, roughly 670 healthy bone marrow donors made up the cohort. At the time of sampling, all cohort members were nominally healthy, though unrecorded immune exposures were likely present. The donor tested CMV seropositive and was one of the 289 seropositive cohort members. A peripheral blood sample was collected from each donor, and TCR beta sequencing was performed on peripheral blood mononuclear cells. The Qiagen DNeasy Blood Extraction Kit was used to extract genomic DNA from the blood cell samples. Concerning this clone itself: The antigen it binds to is not known. It has no much larger one-base neighbor in the sample; base qualities were not kept.

The library was produced with the immunoSEQ multiplex PCR assay. The multiplex PCR relied on a mix of 60 forward primers for TCR Vbeta segments and 13 reverse primers for TCR Jbeta segments. A multiplex PCR assay on genomic DNA amplified the CDR3 region of rearranged TCR beta genes. The Illumina HiSeq System was used to sequence the amplified TCR beta libraries as 87-base-pair reads. The paper's data handling went like this. Across the 500 to 700 repertoires, a later analysis counted 75 million to 90 million unique TCR beta chains, around 10 million of which were shared by at least two donors. Raw reads were error-corrected and collapsed into unique sequences with a nearest-neighbor algorithm that merged closely related sequences to remove PCR and sequencing errors. V, D and J gene segments were assigned by aligning CDR3 sequences to IMGT reference sequences. For a sequence to be retained, at least a six-nucleotide match to both a V gene segment and a J gene segment was required. Rearrangements were called productive when the CDR3 lacked stop codons and stayed in frame with V and J; all others were non-productive. CDR3 was defined according to IMGT convention as the region running from the second conserved V-encoded cysteine to the conserved J-encoded phenylalanine. The earlier analysis of 550 to 650 of the donors excluded any sequence lacking an unambiguous match to a single V gene segment. An earlier analysis of some 500 of the donors classified V segments as functional when productive rearrangements were above 56.7% and as segregating when the standard deviation between donors was above 5%. A statistical classification framework was developed to diagnose cytomegalovirus status using the catalog of TCR beta chain sequences. In a later analysis, TCR nucleotide sequences were compared against IMGT/GENE-DB human TR gene sequences so that V and J genes could be assigned. Using the TCRdist pipeline, a later analysis assigned CDR3 sequences along with most-parsimonious VDJ recombination scenarios. In a later analysis, each TCR beta chain was defined by its CDR3 amino acid sequence together with its V-gene family, and reads without a unique V-gene family were excluded. To address suspected cross-contamination and a sequencing artifact, a later analysis removed 450 to 700 highly shared, low-generation-probability nucleotide sequences. For each public chain, a later analysis derived a clonal expansion index from normalized ranks of inferred template counts within each repertoire. In a later analysis, generation probabilities were computed using a VDJ recombination model fitted to out-of-frame rearrangements, and the results were checked against IGoR. In a later analysis, hypergeometric tests were used to score TCR-TCR, TCR-HLA and TCR-CMV co-occurrence, with a repertoire-size bias correction applied to TCR pairs. A later analysis estimated false discovery rates by permuting HLA or CMV assignments 20 times. A later analysis grouped co-occurring TCRs with DBSCAN, adding TCRdist sequence similarity when clustering within HLA-allele-positive subsets. Co-occurrence clustering excluded repertoires with fewer than 30,000 or more than 120,000 public chains, plus five with anomalous nucleotide sharing. Drawn from immuneACCESS, this table holds only the in-frame rearrangements with V and J called that TCRdb kept. Clones are partly lost; checked studies trace under half to an unresolved V gene and leave the rest unexplained. The D gene and trimming were derived from the DNA, and the V and J assignments and clone size from that table. The sample contains some 130,000 clones, roughly 63% of them found a single time. Less than 2% of the sample is in the top ten clones.

The full study reports these points: Because HLA typing was unavailable for some donors at each locus, only the typed subset was used in association tests. In a later analysis, the rate of TCR association differed among HLA loci, with DRB1 alleles having the most associated TCRs and HLA-C alleles having the fewest. Only TCR beta chains were sequenced in this cohort, and the absence of alpha or paired-chain data limited detectable features. In a later genetic analysis, a missense DCLRE1C variant was associated with V-gene and J-gene trimming of TCR beta chains, and the association was replicated in an independent cohort. The sequencing pipeline was judged likely to have produced a cluster of highly shared sequence variants as a technical artifact. Compared with equally common non-associated chains, HLA-associated TCR beta chains in a later analysis were more clonally expanded and had lower generation probabilities. Compared with the roughly 600-donor mean, donors in an Asian-associated ancestry cluster had fewer N-insertions in productive TCRs, according to a later genetic analysis. Because counts were too low, seventeen rarely observed V segments, including chromosome 9 orphons, were left out of the earlier analysis of 500 to 750 of the donors. In a later analysis, about 17,000 TCR beta sequences were associated with specific HLA alleles at a false discovery rate of 0.05. Assigning TCR associations to individual alleles was difficult when HLA alleles, especially DR and DQ, strongly co-occurred. Roughly uniform sequencing depth across donors was assumed in presence/absence analyses, although this assumption may not hold. In the study, some 160 TCR beta chains were listed as associated with cytomegalovirus. A further reported finding was that TCR beta sequences accurately predicted the HLA-A and HLA-B alleles for most subjects in the first cohort. According to a later analysis, most CMV-associated TCR beta chains appeared to be HLA-restricted, and the HLA associations seemed to be driven largely by CMV exposure. Most TCR sequences were observed very rarely across donors, whereas some public TCRs were present in many individuals. In an earlier analysis of more than 500 of the donors, most TCR beta V segments appeared in productive rearrangements about 87% or about 30% of the time, broadly matching IMGT annotations. A later analysis reported that several top co-occurrence clusters appeared linked to parvovirus B19, influenza, CMV and Epstein-Barr virus. The authors suggested that the approach could potentially be extended to other disease states and immunological phenotypes. Immune exposure information for the cohort was limited to CMV serostatus. In vitro tests confirmed that a few of the cytomegalovirus-associated TCR beta chains recognize cytomegalovirus antigens. Cytomegalovirus status was reported to be diagnosed by the classifier with high specificity and sensitivity in both the original and validation cohorts. Correlated functional status among segregating V segments might reflect linkage disequilibrium, but an unknown experimental factor could not be ruled out.

The sequence was collected from a man younger than 40 in good health and CMV-seropositive. The source material was PBMCs.

The CDR3 in this case is CAHSGGNQPQHF. The nucleotide sequence reads TGCGCCCACTCGGGAGGGAATCAGCCCCAGCATTTT. In this chain, TRBV10-1 is recombined with TRBJ1-5; the D gene is not confidently resolved. According to the germline V gene (reference sequence), CDR1 reads WNHNN and CDR2 reads SYGVQD. The cysteine opens and the phenylalanine closes a CDR3 of 12 amino acids. Only the CDR3 portion is preserved as DNA: 36 bases, with reading frame beginning at the first base. V loses 11 bases of germline sequence and J loses 4 bases, and the interval between the two ends is 12 bases.